The sequence of this TCR beta chain was determined in a study of blood T cell repertoires in COVID-19. Study details: From T cells, B-cell-depleted T cells, or PBMCs came the material, which was cDNA or gDNA.

Method: immunoSEQ multiplex PCR; TCRdb's copy keeps in-frame clones and lacks some. Of under 250,000 clones listed, about nine tenths are singletons. This clone was counted a few times. Germline CDR1 GTSNPN, CDR2 SVGIG (reference sequence). The germline V and J ends were trimmed by 4 bases and 7 bases, with 11 bases remaining between them. CDR3 size: 11 residues. The source material was PBMCs or T cells enriched from blood (not recorded which). The gene calls are TRBV30 and TRBJ2-7, with TRBD2 as a possible D gene (5 bases). The TCR was taken from a woman aged 25 to 39 with acute COVID-19. This chain's CDR3 is CAWTYSGEQYF. The CDR3 DNA reads TGTGCCTGGACTTACTCGGGGGAGCAGTACTTC.